The rows below give T cell receptor beta chains drawn from one sample of a study of T cells expressing NK-cell markers. Reanalyzing the 5' RACE reads, TCRdb keeps one entry per CDR3 protein, without DNA. The sample shows 550,000 to 600,000 distinct CDR3 sequences, and less than 4.5% sits with its ten largest clones. The specimen sequenced was blood T cells: a sorted CD56 or NKG2C T cell subset, CD4+ or CD8+ T cells, or bulk PBMC T cells (not recorded which). These receptors were taken from a man in his late teens or twenties in good health. Each CDR3 is given with its conserved first and last residue. Fields, in order: J gene, V gene, CDR3 protein.

TRBJ2-2,TRBV11-2,CASSFLGQATGELFF
TRBJ2-1,TRBV20-1,CSARDPGLAGEGWGFF
TRBJ1-5,TRBV20-1,CSARVGPGLNQPQHF
TRBJ2-3,TRBV5-1,CASSLGGGSSSTDTQYF
TRBJ2-7,TRBV5-1,CASSPSGMSSYEQYF
TRBJ2-1,TRBV6-5,CASKGLAKGYNEQFF
TRBJ2-1,TRBV30,CAWGESYNEQFF
TRBJ2-7,TRBV29-1,CSVEGHTAGGNYEQYF
TRBJ2-3,TRBV5-1,CASSWRDGTDTQYF
TRBJ2-3,TRBV20-1,CSAPVRGGSNTQYF
TRBJ2-6,TRBV11-2,CASGAGANVLTF
TRBJ2-2,TRBV3-1,CASSQGERGDGELFF
TRBJ1-6,TRBV20-1,CSARRQGGNSPLHF
TRBJ2-4,TRBV12-3/TRBV12-4,CASGSKNIQYF
TRBJ2-1,TRBV4-1,CASSQGQESYNEQFF
TRBJ2-7,TRBV3-1,CASSLSSGSVREQYF
TRBJ2-2,TRBV7-2,CASSSQRGGLTGELFF
TRBJ2-1,TRBV20-1,CSARTSGAPEQFF
TRBJ2-3,TRBV9,CASSVAGQGRLYF
TRBJ1-6,TRBV7-8,CASSLERNNSPLHF
TRBJ2-1,TRBV20-1,CSASILAGGLGEQFF
TRBJ2-6,TRBV5-1,CASSPGGANVLTF
TRBJ2-5,TRBV6-2/TRBV6-3,CASSQRATWDFRGTQYF
TRBJ2-1,TRBV6-5,CASSYGRLAGVRDEQFF
TRBJ2-5,TRBV6-2/TRBV6-3,CASKRYQETQYF
TRBJ2-4,TRBV20-1,CSARKAGLVAKNIQYF
TRBJ2-4,TRBV4-1,CASSQGIGGIPLNF
TRBJ2-7,TRBV7-9,CASSLGLPLGEQYF
TRBJ1-2,TRBV5-5,CASSLEYGYTF
TRBJ2-3,TRBV5-5,CASSFLAGITDTQYF
TRBJ2-7,TRBV29-1,CSVQRDVGGREQYF
TRBJ2-5,TRBV4-1,CASSQDWDSLQETQYF
TRBJ2-1,TRBV11-2,CASSFWQGNYNEQFF
TRBJ2-5,TRBV10-2,CASSDPRVQGGETQYF
TRBJ2-2,TRBV5-5,CASSDQGRGTGELFF
TRBJ2-7,TRBV28,CASSLLAGAPYEQYF
TRBJ1-3,TRBV20-1,CSARVGGQTNTIYF
TRBJ2-1,TRBV27,CASSLLTDEQFF
TRBJ2-1,TRBV11-2,CASSSPLKRSSYNEQFF
TRBJ2-3,TRBV5-1,CASKMFSGATDTQYF
TRBJ2-1,TRBV7-9,CASSLGAAYNEQFF
TRBJ2-1,TRBV12-3/TRBV12-4,CASSSQTGIQGEQFF
TRBJ2-3,TRBV5-6,CASSLIPSSADTQYF
TRBJ2-1,TRBV6-2/TRBV6-3,CASTPPGQGRGGRAYNEQFF
TRBJ2-5,TRBV5-1,CASSLAPAGESETQYF
TRBJ2-5,TRBV11-1,CASSLTGTGRVEETQYF
TRBJ1-1,TRBV6-5,CASSYSIRSIVNTEAFF
TRBJ2-3,TRBV21-1,CASSKAPPGTNTDTQYF
TRBJ1-2,TRBV20-1,CSARNRDYGYTF
TRBJ1-5,TRBV27,CASSFFFSEGSNQPQHF
TRBJ2-7,TRBV9,CASSLAGTASQEQYF
TRBJ2-7,TRBV19,CASRKPGLPYEQYF
TRBJ2-3,TRBV20-1,CSARATSAITDTQYF
TRBJ1-5,TRBV6-5,CASSYVAGSTAQHF
TRBJ2-3,TRBV20-1,CSARGTSGRVDTQYF
TRBJ2-1,TRBV4-3,CASSHRGITSGSGNEQFF
TRBJ2-1,TRBV12-5,CASVLTGRPYNEQFF
TRBJ2-2,TRBV29-1,CSARTGPAGELFF
TRBJ2-1,TRBV10-1,CASSRTSGGHNEQFF